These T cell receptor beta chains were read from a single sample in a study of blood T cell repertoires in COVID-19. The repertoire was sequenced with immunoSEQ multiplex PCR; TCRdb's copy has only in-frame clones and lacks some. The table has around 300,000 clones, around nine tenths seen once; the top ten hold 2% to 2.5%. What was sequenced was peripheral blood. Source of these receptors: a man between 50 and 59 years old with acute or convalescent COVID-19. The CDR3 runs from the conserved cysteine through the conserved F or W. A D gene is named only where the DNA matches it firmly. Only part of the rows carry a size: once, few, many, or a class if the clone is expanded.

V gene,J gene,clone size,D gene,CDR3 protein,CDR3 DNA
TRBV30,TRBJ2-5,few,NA,CAWSLGGAATQYF,TGTGCCTGGAGTCTAGGAGGAGCTGCGACCCAGTACTTC
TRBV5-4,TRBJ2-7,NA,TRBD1,CASSLYGTGGYEQYF,TGTGCCAGCAGCTTGTATGGGACAGGGGGCTACGAGCAGTACTTC
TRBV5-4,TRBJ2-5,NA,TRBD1,CASSPTGQGQETQYF,TGTGCCAGCAGCCCGACGGGACAGGGTCAAGAGACCCAGTACTTC
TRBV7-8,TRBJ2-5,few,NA,CASSLALGRGETQYF,TGTGCCAGCAGCTTAGCGTTAGGGCGGGGAGAGACCCAGTACTTC
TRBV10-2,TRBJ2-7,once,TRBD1,CATQGQYTYEQYF,TGCGCCACGCAGGGACAGTACACCTACGAGCAGTACTTC
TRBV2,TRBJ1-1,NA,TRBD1,CATRGGVGTEAFF,TGTGCCACCAGGGGGGGGGTCGGCACTGAAGCTTTCTTT
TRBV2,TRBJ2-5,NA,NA,CASGADLQETQYF,TGTGCCAGCGGAGCGGATTTACAAGAGACCCAGTACTTC
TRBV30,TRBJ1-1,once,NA,CAWSQPGMNTEAFF,TGTGCCTGGAGTCAGCCGGGGATGAACACTGAAGCTTTCTTT
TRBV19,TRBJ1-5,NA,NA,CASKNQVSNQPQHF,TGTGCCAGTAAGAACCAGGTTAGCAATCAGCCCCAGCATTTT
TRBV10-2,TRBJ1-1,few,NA,CASSTTGSTEAFF,TGCGCCAGCAGCACCACAGGGAGCACTGAAGCTTTCTTT